In this sample, the clone carrying this T cell receptor beta chain turned up many times. The target antigen is unknown. Blood genomic DNA input for TRB amplification was about 240-550 ng. TRB rearrangements were amplified by multiplex PCR with BIOMED2 TRB-A/B primers. TCRdb ran MiXCR on the multiplex PCR reads and lists one entry per CDR3 protein. The sample yields 7,000 to 9,500 distinct CDR3 sequences, under 30% seen once. The data derive from a study of T and B cells in COVID-19 patients. Study overall: Active-infection patients were older, median approximately 68 years, than recovered patients, median around 35 years. Comorbidities linked to unfavorable COVID-19 outcome were present in about 90% of the 20 active-infection patients. General study results and limits: In COVID-19 patients, T cell receptor beta variable and joining gene use was reportedly strongly skewed. At recovery TRB diversity and richness exceeded healthy donors, after highly clonal active COVID-19 repertoires.

Material: blood. The clonotype was recovered from a human donor who had recovered from COVID-19.

The CDR3 DNA sequence: TGTGCCAGCAGCCCCTGGACAGGGTTCACAGATACGCAGTATTTT. Its translation: CASSPWTGFTDTQYF. The chain has TRBV6-6 and TRBJ2-3; 8 bases line up with TRBD1. Germline trimming cut 6 bases from V and 2 bases from J; bases unmatched to any gene: 7. The CDR3 has 15 residues. The germline V gene has CDR1 MNHNY and CDR2 SVGAGI (reference sequence).